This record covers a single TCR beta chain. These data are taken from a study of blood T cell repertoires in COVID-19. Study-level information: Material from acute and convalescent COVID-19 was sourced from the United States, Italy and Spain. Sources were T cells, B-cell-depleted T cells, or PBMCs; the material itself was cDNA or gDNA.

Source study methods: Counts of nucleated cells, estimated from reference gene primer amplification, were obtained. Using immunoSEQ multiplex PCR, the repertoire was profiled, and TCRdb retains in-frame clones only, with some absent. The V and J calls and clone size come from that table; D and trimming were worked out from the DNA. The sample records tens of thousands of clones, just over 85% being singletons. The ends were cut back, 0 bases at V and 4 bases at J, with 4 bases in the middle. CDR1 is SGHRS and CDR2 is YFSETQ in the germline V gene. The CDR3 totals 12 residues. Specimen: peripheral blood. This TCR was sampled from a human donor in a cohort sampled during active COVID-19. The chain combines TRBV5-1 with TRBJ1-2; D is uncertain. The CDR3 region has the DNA TGCGCCAGCAGCTTGGGTAGCTATGGCTACACCTTC. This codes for CASSLGSYGYTF. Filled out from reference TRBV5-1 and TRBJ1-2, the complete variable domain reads KAGVTQTPRYLIKTRGQQVTLSCSPISGHRSVSWYQQTPGQGLQFLFEYFSETQRNKGNFPGRFSGRQFSNSRSEMNVSTLELGDSALYLCASSLGSYGYTFGSGTRLTVV.